This TCR beta chain was obtained from a study of human T cells and chemical hapten exposure. Per the germline V gene, CDR1 is SGDLS and CDR2 is YYNGEE. The CDR3 is made up of 15 amino acids. V was shortened by 1 base and J by 0 bases, with 10 bases between the two germline ends. Time point given: pre-sensitization, week 0. Treatment of the sample: therapeutic diphenylcyclopropenone sensitization with weekly scalp DPC. TCRdb fed the RACE reads into MiXCR, producing one record per CDR3 protein. The data show 35,000 to 50,000 distinct CDR3 sequences, approximately 10% seen once. The sample consisted of whole blood, taken in connection with sensitization to the hapten diphenylcyclopropenone (DPC). This TCR came from a man between 25 and 39 years old with alopecia areata. Some clones in this sample may be carry-over from other donors' samples. The V gene is TRBV9, the J gene TRBJ1-1; unclear D gene. CDR3 loop: CASSVSTDMNTEAFF. In nucleotides, the CDR3 is TGTGCCAGCAGCGTATCAACCGATATGAACACTGAAGCTTTCTTT.